The clone carrying this TCR beta chain has more than one count but fewer than ten. Its antigen is unknown. This specimen comes from a study of identical twins. TCRdb itself ran the 5' RACE reads through MiXCR, one entry per CDR3 protein. The table includes some 790,000 distinct CDR3 sequences, about 18% detected once. Study-wide points: For cord blood, abundant beta clonotypes had fewer insertions, unlike memory repertoires, which showed none.

Germline V lookup: CDR1 DFQATT, CDR2 SNEGSKA (reference sequence). V was clipped by 6 bases and J by 4 bases, with 16 bases between them. This CDR3 contains 13 residues. The sample was also reused in another study, on T cells expressing NK-cell markers. Turning to that study: Dominant NKG2C+ clonotypes in over 5 donors made up roughly 1.0-7.0% of CD8+ T cells.

The sequenced material came from PBMCs. This chain connects TRBV20-1 to TRBJ2-7; D is perhaps TRBD1 (6 bases). The receptor was isolated from a woman under 30 in good health. The CDR3 DNA reads TGCAGTGCCCCCCAGCCGGGGACATACGAGCAGTACTTC. Translated: CSAPQPGTYEQYF.